This T cell receptor (beta chain) derives from a study of T cells in Graves' hyperthyroidism and ophthalmopathy. Study-wide findings and caveats: Researchers report that a 13 V-J model separated ophthalmopathy from stable hyperthyroidism.

CDR1 and CDR2 from the germline V gene are LGHNT and FRNRAP. V gave up 5 bases and J gave up 6 bases, with 22 bases separating them. This CDR3 has 17 residues. It was RNA transcripts that yielded the amplified TCR beta CDR3 regions. TCR CDR3 regions were first amplified by RT-PCR with HTBI primers. TCRdb redid the calling of the multiplex PCR reads with MiXCR, one entry per CDR3 protein. The data contain a few hundred thousand distinct CDR3 sequences, 15% to 19% of them singletons. Of note for this clonotype: Antigen: not known.

For Graves' hyperthyroidism to be stable, ophthalmopathy could not progress within 18 months. Investigators excluded patients with uncontrolled infection, other autoimmune disease, pregnancy or lactation. From roughly 9.2 ml of fresh peripheral blood, PBMCs were isolated. The material sequenced was blood. This chain connects TRBV12-5 to TRBJ2-2; D may be TRBD2 (6 bases). The clonotype comes from a woman in her thirties with Graves' hyperthyroidism. The CDR3 DNA reads as TGTGCTAGTGGTCAAACTCCGGGACTGGACGGCGCCGGGGAGCTGTTTTTT. Translating gives CASGQTPGLDGAGELFF.